This TCR beta chain was sequenced during a study of cytomegalovirus exposure and HLA in healthy donors. This CDR3 has 11 residues. Germline V gene lookup returns CDR1 MNHNY and CDR2 SVGAGI (reference sequence). Trimming took off 7 bases at V and 6 bases at J, with 9 bases between the two ends. Comments on this clone: Antigen unknown.

Whole-study results and caveats: Both high specificity and high sensitivity reportedly marked the classifier's diagnosis of cytomegalovirus status.

Researchers ran the PCR with 60 Vbeta and 13 Jbeta primers. The table came from immunoSEQ multiplex PCR; TCRdb's copy has only in-frame clones and leaves some out. There are 140,000 to 150,000 clones in the sample; 70% occur only once, and approximately 2% lies in the top ten. Sequenced material: PBMCs. The chain joins TRBV6-6 to TRBJ1-1; D not certain. This clonotype was sampled from an older woman in good health and CMV-seropositive. CDR3 region: CASTPGAEAFF. In DNA, the CDR3 is TGTGCCAGCACTCCGGGAGCTGAAGCTTTCTTT.